The 7 T cell receptor beta chains presented below share a single source sample, sequenced in a study of technical replicates of blood from several donors. This table comes from immunoSEQ multiplex PCR, and its TCRdb copy is limited to in-frame clones, with some not included. The sample includes some 98,000 clones, approximately 94% of them seen just once. Sequencing was performed on T cells isolated from PBMCs. These receptors originate from a human donor in good health.

The chain employs TRBV5-8 and TRBJ2-1; 11 nucleotides align to TRBD2. Germline V lookup: CDR1 SGHTS, CDR2 YDEGEE. The CDR3 loop spans 18 amino acids. The trim removed 0 bases at V and 6 bases at J, leaving 11 bases unmatched. The CDR3 loop reads CASSLGLAGGLTRNEQFF. Written as DNA, the CDR3 is TGTGCCAGCAGCTTGGGTCTAGCGGGAGGCCTTACCCGCAATGAGCAGTTCTTC.

This chain connects TRBV27 to TRBJ1-3, with 11 bases that match TRBD1. Unmatched junction bases numbered 9, after V lost 5 bases and J lost 3 bases. Looked up from germline, CDR1 is MNHEY and CDR2 is SMNVEV (reference sequence). The CDR3 consists of 17 residues. CDR3 DNA: TGTGCCAGCAGTCCTAGGACAGGGGGCTTAGGTGGAAACACCATATATTTT. It yields the protein CASSPRTGGLGGNTIYF.

The chain uses TRBV6-5 and TRBJ1-1; maybe TRBD1 (5 bases). Between the trimmed V and J ends, which lost 5 bases and 0 bases, there was a span of 13 bases. Germline V gives CDR1 MNHEY, CDR2 SVGAGI. CDR3 length: 15 residues. CDR3 sequence reads: CASSRGDPMNTEAFF. CDR3 nucleotides: TGTGCCAGCAGTCGGGGGGATCCGATGAACACTGAAGCTTTCTTT.

The chain couples TRBV27 to TRBJ2-7; D is perhaps TRBD1 (5 bases). Trimming cost V 4 bases and J 2 bases, with 12 bases left between them. The CDR3 extends over 14 amino acids. Germline values: CDR1 MNHEY, CDR2 SMNVEV (reference sequence). The CDR3 spells CASSYGAIPYEQYF. The CDR3 DNA reads TGTGCCAGCAGTTATGGGGCGATTCCCTACGAGCAGTACTTC.

The chain links TRBV7-9 to TRBJ1-2; 7 bases agree with TRBD1. This CDR3 has 13 amino acids. V shed 3 bases and J 6 bases; nucleotides not matched to a gene: 4. Germline V CDR1 and CDR2: SEHNR, FQNEAQ (reference sequence). DNA for the CDR3: TGTGCCAGCAGCTTTACAGGGGTGGATGGCTACACCTTC. Translating it yields CASSFTGVDGYTF. Full variable domain (missing parts from reference TRBV7-9 and TRBJ1-2): DTGVSQNPRHKITKRGQNVTFRCDPISEHNRLYWYRQTLGQGPEFLTYFQNEAQLEKSRLLSDRFSAERPKGSFSTLEIQRTEQGDSAMYLCASSFTGVDGYTFGSGTRLTVV.

The chain carries TRBV27 and TRBJ1-5; D perhaps matches TRBD1 (6 bases). CDR1 and CDR2 (germline): MNHEY, SMNVEV (reference sequence). V lost 1 base to trimming and J lost 4 bases, with 11 bases between them. The CDR3 has 15 residues. The CDR3 here is CASSLLGDKNQPQHF. DNA of the CDR3: TGTGCCAGCAGTTTATTAGGGGACAAGAATCAGCCCCAGCATTTT.

This clone was seen only once. This rearrangement joins TRBV5-3 to TRBJ2-1; TRBD2 might be the D (6 bases). TRBV5-3 is labeled an ORF, and its function is uncertain. V lost 4 bases to trimming and J lost 5 bases, with 16 bases between them. This CDR3 is built from 15 residues. In DNA, the CDR3 is TGTGCCAGAAGCGAACCGGGACTTTTCCACAATGAGCAGTTCTTC. This encodes CARSEPGLFHNEQFF.